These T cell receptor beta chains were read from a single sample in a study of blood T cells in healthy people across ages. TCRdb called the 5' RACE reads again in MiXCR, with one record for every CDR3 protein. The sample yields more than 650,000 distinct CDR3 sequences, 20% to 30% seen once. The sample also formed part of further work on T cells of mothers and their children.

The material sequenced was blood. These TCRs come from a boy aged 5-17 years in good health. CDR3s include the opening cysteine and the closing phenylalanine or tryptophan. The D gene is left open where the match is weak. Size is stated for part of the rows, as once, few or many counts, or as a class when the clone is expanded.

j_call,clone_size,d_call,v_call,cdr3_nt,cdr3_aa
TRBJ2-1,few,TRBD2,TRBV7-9,TGTGCCAGCAGACGTAACCTCCTAGCGGGGGGTTACAATGAGCAGTTCTTC,CASRRNLLAGGYNEQFF
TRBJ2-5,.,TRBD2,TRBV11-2,TGTGCCAGCGGCTCCGGGGTAGCGGGGATCCAAGAGACCCAGTACTTC,CASGSGVAGIQETQYF
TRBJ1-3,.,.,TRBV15,TGTGCCACCAGCAGAGACAGGATCTCTGGAAACACCATATATTTT,CATSRDRISGNTIYF
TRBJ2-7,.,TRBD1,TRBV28,TGTGCCAGCAGTTTTACCGACAGGGGCTCCTACGAGCAGTACTTC,CASSFTDRGSYEQYF
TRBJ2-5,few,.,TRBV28,TGTGCCAGCAGTTTATGGCAAAAAGAGACCCAGTACTTC,CASSLWQKETQYF
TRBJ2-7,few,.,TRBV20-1,TGCAGTGCTAGCCTAACCTTAGGGGGTTCCTACGAGCAGTACTTC,CSASLTLGGSYEQYF
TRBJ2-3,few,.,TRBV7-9,TGTGCCAGCAGCTTAGACTTCACAGATACGCAGTATTTT,CASSLDFTDTQYF
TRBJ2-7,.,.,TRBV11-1,TGTGCCAGCAGCTTGCGGGGAACAGGGGCGAATTACGAGCAGTACTTC,CASSLRGTGANYEQYF
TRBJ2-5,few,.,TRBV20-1,TGCAGTGCTAGAGTAGTTGGGGTAGTGAGTTTAGAGGAGACCCAGTACTTC,CSARVVGVVSLEETQYF
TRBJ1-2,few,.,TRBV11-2,TGTGCCAGCAGCTTAGGAGGGGCGGGAAGTAACTGTGGCTACACCTTC,CASSLGGAGSNCGYTF
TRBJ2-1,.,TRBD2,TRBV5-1,TGCGCCAGCAGCCCGGGACTAGCGGGGGAGGAGTACTTC,CASSPGLAGEEYF
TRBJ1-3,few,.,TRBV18,TGTGCCAGCTCACCAGAGACAGCGAACTCTGGAAACACCATATATTTT,CASSPETANSGNTIYF
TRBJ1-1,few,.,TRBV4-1,TGCGCCACCGGCGGCCGAGAAGCTTTCTTT,CATGGREAFF
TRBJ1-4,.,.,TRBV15,TGTGCCACCAGCAGAGAGGCAGGACGGGAACTGTTTTTT,CATSREAGRELFF
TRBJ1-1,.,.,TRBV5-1,TGCGCCAGCAGCTGGATGATGAACACTGAAGCTTTCTTT,CASSWMMNTEAFF
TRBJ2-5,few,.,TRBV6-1,TGTGCCAGCAGTCCAAAGGCCGGTCGAGAGACCCAGTACTTC,CASSPKAGRETQYF
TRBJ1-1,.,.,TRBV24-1,TGTGCCACCATGGGGGTCGAGGACAGCGAGGGCACTGAAGCTTTCTTT,CATMGVEDSEGTEAFF
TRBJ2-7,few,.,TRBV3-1,TGTGCCAGCAGCCAAGTAAGCAACTCCTACGAGCAGTACTTC,CASSQVSNSYEQYF
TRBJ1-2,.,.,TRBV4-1,TGCGCCAGCAGCCACGGCGACAGTAACTATGGCTACACCTTC,CASSHGDSNYGYTF
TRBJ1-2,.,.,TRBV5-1,TGCGCCAGCAGCTTGGTAGGCGCAGGGGTCCTCATCCGCTATGGCTACACCTTC,CASSLVGAGVLIRYGYTF
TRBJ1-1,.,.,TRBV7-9,TGTGCCAGCAGCCCCCTGGGGGGATCGGCCACTGAAGCTTTCTTT,CASSPLGGSATEAFF
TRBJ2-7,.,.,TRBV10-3,TGTGCCATCAGTGATCCCCCGGTGGGGGACGGACCCTACGAGCAGTACTTC,CAISDPPVGDGPYEQYF
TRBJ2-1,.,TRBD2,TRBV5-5,TGTGCCAGCAGCTTGCTAGCGGACAACAATGAGCAGTTCTTC,CASSLLADNNEQFF
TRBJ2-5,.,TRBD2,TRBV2,TGTGCCGGCATGGAGCGGAGCGGGGGGCCGTCTGAGACCCAGTACTTC,CAGMERSGGPSETQYF